This entry lists 9 T cell receptor beta chains sequenced from one sample in a study of T cell responses to AZD1222 COVID-19 vaccine. Sequencing used immunoSEQ multiplex PCR; TCRdb keeps in-frame clones, though not all of them. The table includes roughly 100,000 clones, almost 85% detected once. Specimen: peripheral blood, collected on day 0 of AZD1222 vaccination. These receptors originate from an adult in good health.

This clone is medium-sized in the sample. This chain uses TRBV10-2 with TRBJ2-1, with 7 bases aligning to TRBD1. The CDR3 consists of 12 residues. In germline, CDR1 is WSHSY, CDR2 SAAADI. Trimming cost V 10 bases and J 3 bases; bases outside gene matches: 3. For the CDR3, the DNA is TGCGCCACCCGGGACAGCTACAATGAGCAGTTCTTC. This translates into CATRDSYNEQFF.

This clone came up once. This chain uses TRBV7-2 with TRBJ1-1; 7 nucleotides agree with TRBD1. Germline V gene data show CDR1 as SGHTA and CDR2 as FQGNSA. J gave up 1 base and V 5 bases, and 10 bases lay outside the gene matches. This CDR3 region has 16 residues. CDR3: CASSVQQGKGNTEAFF. The DNA of the CDR3 is TGTGCCAGCAGCGTCCAACAGGGGAAGGGGAACACTGAAGCTTTCTTT.

The chain recombines TRBV7-2 with TRBJ1-1; D is undetermined. Per germline, CDR1 SGHTA and CDR2 FQGNSA. The V end was cut by 1 base, the J end by 11 bases, with 14 bases between. The CDR3 extends over 13 amino acids. The CDR3 loop reads CASSLGSVHGAFF. In DNA form, the CDR3 reads TGTGCCAGCAGCTTAGGTAGCGTCCATGGGGCTTTCTTT.

CDR3 sequence reads: CAISEVGGEQFF. Here the CDR3 DNA reads TGTGCCATCAGTGAGGTTGGGGGTGAGCAGTTCTTC. This rearrangement joins TRBV10-3 to TRBJ2-1, with D perhaps given as TRBD1 or TRBD2 (5 bases each). Trimming took 2 bases from V and 9 from J, leaving 8 bases between them. This CDR3 has 12 residues. Germline lookup yields CDR1 ENHRY and CDR2 SYGVKD.

The V gene is TRBV6-5, the J gene TRBJ1-1; 8 nucleotides match TRBD1. The length of the CDR3 is 14 residues. Losses at the gene ends were 5 bases for V and 3 bases for J; bases not matched to a gene: 5. Germline V gene data show CDR1 as MNHEY and CDR2 as SVGAGI. CDR3 sequence (DNA): TGTGCCAGCAGTCGACAGGGGAAGGACACTGAAGCTTTCTTT. It encodes CASSRQGKDTEAFF.

The chain uses TRBV5-4 and TRBJ1-1, with 7 nucleotides matching TRBD1. With 5 bases clipped from V and 4 bases from J, the junction kept 11 bases outside the gene matches. The CDR3 is 15 residues long. Germline V gene sequence: CDR1 SGHNT, CDR2 YYREEE (reference sequence). The CDR3: CASSSYRGGGTEAFF. The CDR3 DNA sequence: TGTGCCAGCAGTTCTTACAGGGGAGGGGGCACTGAAGCTTTCTTT.

CDR3 amino acids: CASSYSLGGSYNEQFF. The CDR3 bases are TGTGCCAGCAGTTACTCGTTGGGGGGCTCCTACAATGAGCAGTTCTTC. The V gene is TRBV6-5, the J gene TRBJ2-1; D might be TRBD2 (6 bases). CDR1 and CDR2 (germline): MNHEY, SVGAGI. V lost 0 bases, J lost 0 bases, and 9 bases lay in between. This CDR3 region has 16 residues.

The chain uses TRBV18 and TRBJ1-1; D is unresolved. V gave up 1 base and J gave up 8 bases, with 8 bases separating them. The CDR3 runs 12 residues. Germline CDR1 and CDR2: KGHSH and LQKENI. CDR3 in amino acids: CASSPLREEAFF. CDR3 in DNA: TGTGCCAGCTCACCACTTAGGGAAGAAGCTTTCTTT.

The rearrangement links TRBV5-8 to TRBJ1-5; 8 bases fit TRBD1. V was pared by 1 base and J by 9 bases, with 12 bases of the junction left unmatched. The CDR3 has 16 amino acids. The germline V gene encodes CDR1 SGHTS and CDR2 YDEGEE. This CDR3 is CASSLFVGTGLGPQHF. DNA of the CDR3: TGTGCCAGCAGCTTGTTTGTTGGGACAGGTCTAGGGCCCCAGCATTTT.